The 28 T cell receptor beta chains reported below all come from one sample, sequenced in a study of CD8+ T cells in alopecia areata. RNA extraction and reverse transcription yielded cDNA as sequencing template. Clones were sequenced by immunoSEQ multiplex PCR, and TCRdb holds only the in-frame ones, with some missing. The sample consists of fewer than 250,000 clones, about 40% of them appearing once. Indicated treatment: oral pan-JAK inhibitor, 5-10 mg twice daily. The sample here was CD4+ T cells sorted from blood, taken at approximately week 36, from a patient treated with tofacitinib. All receptors come from a human donor with alopecia areata.

This clone turned up a few times. This sequence joins TRBV14 and TRBJ1-2; D unresolved. Germline-derived CDR1 and CDR2 are SGHDN and FVKESK. The CDR3 has 15 amino acids. Trimming removed 0 bases from V and 7 bases from J, with 15 bases in between. CDR3 bases: TGTGCCAGCAGCCAAGATCGAGGCTTCGGAAGTGGCTACACCTTC. It is translated as CASSQDRGFGSGYTF.

The chain uses TRBV29-1 and TRBJ2-1; no clear D gene. The V gene's germline CDR1 is SQVTM and CDR2 ANQGSEA. V was shortened by 2 bases and J by 9 bases, with 11 bases between the two germline ends. The CDR3 consists of 12 residues. CDR3 residues: CSVERDRSEQFF. The CDR3 nucleotides are TGCAGCGTTGAACGAGATAGGTCTGAGCAGTTCTTC.

V gene TRBV7-9 combines with J gene TRBJ1-2; 7 bases are a match to TRBD1. The CDR3 has 14 residues. Germline lookup yields CDR1 SEHNR and CDR2 FQNEAQ (reference sequence). V shed 5 bases, J shed 2 bases, and the junction held 5 bases outside the gene matches. CDR3 region: CASSGRDRNYGYTF. The CDR3 nucleotides read TGTGCCAGCAGCGGCAGGGACAGAAACTATGGCTACACCTTC.

Concerning this clone itself: At one boundary the junction diverges from the germline segment, which might be a read error. J is TRBJ2-3 and V is TRBV5-1; D ambiguous. Germline assignment: CDR1 SGHRS and CDR2 YFSETQ. The CDR3 has 8 amino acids. The DNA of the CDR3 is TGCGCCAGCACCTCCCTAGGCTTT. This encodes CASTSLGF.

This rearrangement joins TRBV30 to TRBJ2-7, with D tentatively TRBD2 (6 bases). With 5 bases removed from V and 5 bases from J, the gap between germline ends came to 19 bases. The CDR3 runs 14 residues. Germline CDR1 and CDR2: GTSNPN and SVGIG (reference sequence). In nucleotides, the CDR3 is TGTGCCTGGGCCCGTCTAGCGAGTTTTCACGAGCAGTACTTC. Protein sequence: CAWARLASFHEQYF. The variable domain in full, completed from reference TRBV30 and TRBJ2-7, reads SQTIHQWPATLVQPVGSPLSLECTVEGTSNPNLYWYRQAAGRGLQLLFYSVGIGQISSEVPQNLSASRPQDRQFILSSKKLLLSDSGFYLCAWARLASFHEQYFGPGTRLTVT.

The chain is built from TRBV27 and TRBJ2-3; D remains unclear. V was trimmed by 5 bases and J by 4 bases, leaving 13 bases between them. Germline V gene lookup returns CDR1 MNHEY and CDR2 SMNVEV (reference sequence). The CDR3 is 14 amino acids. CDR3: CASSPRREADTQYF. CDR3 sequence (DNA): TGTGCCAGCAGTCCCCGTCGTGAGGCAGATACGCAGTATTTT.

V gene TRBV4-2 combines with J gene TRBJ2-4; 11 bases agree with TRBD1. Per the germline V gene, CDR1 is LGHNA and CDR2 is YNFKEQ. The CDR3 is 17 residues long. The ends lost 1 base at V and 6 bases at J; junction bases unmatched: 8. In DNA, the CDR3 is TGTGCCAGCAGCCAAGTGGCGGGACAGGGGGTTGGAAACATTCAGTACTTC. Its translation: CASSQVAGQGVGNIQYF.

This clone was seen more than once but under ten times. CDR3 protein: CASSPWTRSYNEQFF. In DNA, the CDR3 is TGTGCCAGCAGCCCTTGGACCCGCTCCTACAATGAGCAGTTCTTC. The V and J genes are TRBV7-8 and TRBJ2-1; D uncertain. The V gene lost 5 bases and the J gene lost 0 bases, with 11 bases spanning the gap. This CDR3 spans 15 amino acids. Germline V gene data show CDR1 as SGHVS and CDR2 as FQNEAQ.

The chain employs TRBV14 and TRBJ2-5, with D possibly being TRBD1 (6 bases). The V gene's germline CDR1 is SGHDN and CDR2 FVKESK. V was pared by 2 bases and J by 4 bases, with 14 bases between. The CDR3 loop spans 15 amino acids. CDR3 sequence: CASSQTQGGVETQYF. CDR3 in DNA: TGTGCCAGCAGCCAAACACAGGGCGGTGTAGAGACCCAGTACTTC.

The table lists this clone with a few counts. The V and J genes are TRBV5-1 and TRBJ1-2; D is uncertain. Trimming removed 0 bases at V and 4 bases at J, with 7 bases between. CDR1 SGHRS and CDR2 YFSETQ come from the germline V gene. CDR3 length: 13 residues. Here the CDR3 DNA reads TGCGCCAGCAGCTTGGGAGTTTCCTATGGCTACACCTTC. It codes for CASSLGVSYGYTF.

This chain links TRBV10-3 with TRBJ2-2; perhaps TRBD2 as D (5 bases). V gave up 8 bases and J gave up 7 bases, with 17 bases separating them. The CDR3 is made up of 14 amino acids. Germline lookup yields CDR1 ENHRY and CDR2 SYGVKD. The CDR3 sequence: CAIRRTDLIGELFF. The CDR3 region has the DNA TGTGCCATCCGGAGGACCGACTTAATCGGGGAGCTGTTTTTT.

This clone has only a few counts. This chain joins TRBV4-1 and TRBJ2-7; 7 bases map to TRBD2. CDR1 is MGHRA, CDR2 YSYEKL, per germline. The CDR3 totals 18 residues. V was pared by 0 bases and J by 0 bases, with 11 bases of the junction left unmatched. The CDR3 sequence is CASSQDSGRGGSSYEQYF. CDR3 DNA sequence: TGCGCCAGCAGCCAAGATTCGGGGAGGGGCGGGAGCTCCTACGAGCAGTACTTC.

Here the CDR3 reads CASSLSGVKTGELFF. The CDR3 region has the DNA TGTGCCAGCAGCTTAAGTGGGGTAAAAACCGGGGAGCTGTTTTTT. The chain carries TRBV7-3 and TRBJ2-2; D gene ambiguous. With 1 base removed from V and 5 bases from J, the gap between germline ends came to 11 bases. Germline V gene sequence: CDR1 SGHTA, CDR2 FQGTGA. The CDR3 contains 15 residues. Variable domain in full (rest from reference TRBV7-3 and TRBJ2-2): GAGVSQTPSNKVTEKGKYVELRCDPISGHTALYWYRQSLGQGPEFLIYFQGTGAADDSGLPNDRFFAVRPEGSVSTLKIQRTERGDSAVYLCASSLSGVKTGELFFGEGSRLTVL.

This chain joins TRBV30 and TRBJ2-3; D remains unclear. The CDR3 spans 14 residues. V lost 4 bases and J 4 bases, leaving 15 bases between the germline ends. Looked up from germline, CDR1 is GTSNPN and CDR2 is SVGIG (reference sequence). CDR3 in amino acids: CAWKWARPADTQYF. CDR3 in DNA: TGTGCCTGGAAGTGGGCGAGGCCGGCAGATACGCAGTATTTT.

V and J are TRBV18 and TRBJ1-1; D ambiguous. V was shortened by 2 bases and J by 1 base, with 8 bases between the two germline ends. Germline loops: CDR1 KGHSH, CDR2 LQKENI. The CDR3 is 14 residues long. The CDR3 DNA reads TGTGCCAGCTCACCAGGTATGGAGAACACTGAAGCTTTCTTT. Translation gives CASSPGMENTEAFF.

This sequence joins TRBV30 and TRBJ1-2; the match to TRBD1 covers 7 bases. V shed 4 bases, J shed 0 bases, and the junction held 8 bases outside the gene matches. This CDR3 has 15 residues. Germline lookup yields CDR1 GTSNPN and CDR2 SVGIG (reference sequence). CDR3: CAWTSGTGANYGYTF. The CDR3 DNA is TGTGCCTGGACCTCAGGAACAGGGGCTAACTATGGCTACACCTTC.

This sequence joins TRBV7-9 and TRBJ2-5; D uncertain. This CDR3 is 12 amino acids long. V lost 3 bases, J lost 3 bases, and 5 bases lay in between. CDR1 SEHNR and CDR2 FQNEAQ come from the germline V gene (reference sequence). The CDR3 here is CASSFAKETQYF. DNA for the CDR3: TGTGCCAGCAGCTTTGCAAAAGAGACCCAGTACTTC.

This clone was recorded a few times. This chain links TRBV6-5 with TRBJ1-1; 9 positions agree with TRBD1. V lost 7 bases and J lost 1; bases outside the gene matches: 4. In germline, CDR1 is MNHEY, CDR2 SVGAGI. This CDR3 has 14 residues. CDR3: CASNRQGGNTEAFF. CDR3 DNA: TGTGCCAGCAACAGACAGGGGGGGAACACTGAAGCTTTCTTT.

This clone was observed a few times. This sample includes further DNA sequences coding for the same CDR3. The J gene is TRBJ2-5, the V gene TRBV29-1; D uncertain. The ends were cut back, 6 bases at V and 4 bases at J, with 9 bases in the middle. Germline V CDR1 and CDR2: SQVTM, ANQGSEA. CDR3 size: 11 residues. CDR3 in amino acids: CSVEPGETQYF. CDR3 nucleotide sequence: TGCAGCGTGGAGCCGGGAGAGACCCAGTACTTC.

This chain links TRBV7-2 with TRBJ2-7, with 7 bases identical to TRBD1. Germline values: CDR1 SGHTA, CDR2 FQGNSA. The CDR3 contains 15 residues. V shed 2 bases and J 0 bases; nucleotides not matched to a gene: 4. The CDR3 is CASSLLGQSSYEQYF. The CDR3 DNA reads as TGTGCCAGCAGCTTACTGGGACAGAGCTCCTACGAGCAGTACTTC.

The chain carries TRBV7-2 and TRBJ2-2; 7 bases align to TRBD2. Germline CDR1 reads SGHTA; CDR2 reads FQGNSA. The CDR3 consists of 14 residues. Trimming removed 7 bases from V and 6 bases from J; junction bases left unmatched: 8. The CDR3 DNA follows: TGTGCCAGCATGGGAGGGATGGGGGCCGGGGAGCTGTTTTTT. This sequence encodes CASMGGMGAGELFF.

This chain joins TRBV5-1 and TRBJ2-3; D is unresolved. The germline V and J ends were trimmed by 3 bases and 6 bases, with 8 bases remaining between them. This CDR3 is 12 amino acids long. Germline loops: CDR1 SGHRS, CDR2 YFSETQ. CDR3 region: CASSSSADTQYF. The CDR3 DNA sequence: TGCGCCAGCAGCTCGAGCGCTGATACGCAGTATTTT.

About this clone itself: The same CDR3 also results from other DNA sequences found in this sample. The genes are TRBV28 and TRBJ1-1, with TRBD1 as a possible D gene (5 bases). The V end lost 0 bases, the J end lost 2 bases, and 10 bases lay between the germline ends. This CDR3 is built from 15 residues. Germline lookup yields CDR1 MDHEN and CDR2 SYDVKM. CDR3 in DNA: TGTGCCAGCAGTTTATGGGGGACGGCCAACACTGAAGCTTTCTTT. Residues: CASSLWGTANTEAFF.

The CDR3 DNA follows: TGTGCCAGCAGTTACGGGATCGAGTATGAGCAGTTCTTC. This encodes CASSYGIEYEQFF. The genes are TRBV6-5 and TRBJ2-1; D remains ambiguous. The germline CDR1 and CDR2 sequences are MNHEY and SVGAGI. V lost 2 bases to trimming and J lost 8 bases, with 10 bases between them. The CDR3 totals 13 residues.

This clone was detected a few times. This chain joins TRBV5-1 and TRBJ2-5, with D perhaps TRBD1 (5 bases). CDR1 and CDR2 (germline): SGHRS, YFSETQ. Trimming stripped 0 bases from V and 2 bases from J, with 8 bases between. This CDR3 region has 14 residues. Here the CDR3 reads CASSLGTLQETQYF. The CDR3 DNA reads TGCGCCAGCAGCTTGGGGACACTGCAAGAGACCCAGTACTTC.

This clone was detected a few times. The genes are TRBV7-2 and TRBJ2-7, with TRBD2 matching over 7 bases. Germline-derived CDR1 and CDR2 are SGHTA and FQGNSA. The CDR3 consists of 15 residues. V was pared by 5 bases and J by 6 bases, with 13 bases of the junction left unmatched. The CDR3 DNA is TGTGCCAGCAGCAGCCCTGGGAGGGCCTACCCCGAGCAGTACTTC. Encoded protein: CASSSPGRAYPEQYF.

The chain is built from TRBV28 and TRBJ1-5; tentatively, D is TRBD1 (5 bases). The V gene lost 4 bases and the J gene lost 1 base, with 11 bases spanning the gap. Germline V gene lookup returns CDR1 MDHEN and CDR2 SYDVKM. The CDR3 is 15 amino acids. The CDR3 reads CASSYAGGSNQPQHF. The CDR3 DNA follows: TGTGCCAGCAGTTACGCGGGGGGGAGCAATCAGCCCCAGCATTTT.

The gene calls are TRBV4-2 and TRBJ2-7, with D unresolved. This CDR3 spans 15 amino acids. Germline V gives CDR1 LGHNA, CDR2 YNFKEQ. V was pared by 3 bases and J by 2 bases, with 14 bases between. CDR3 residues: CASSQGNSYTYEQYF. The CDR3 nucleotides are TGTGCCAGCAGCCAGGGTAACTCATATACCTACGAGCAGTACTTC.